Presented here are 15 T cell receptor beta chains from one specimen sequenced in a study of blood T cell repertoires in COVID-19. Only in-frame clones appear in the TCRdb table, and some are missing; sequencing was by immunoSEQ multiplex PCR. The data show 60,000 to 85,000 clones, with less than 90% seen just once and 15% to 20% held by the top ten. The sequencing input was peripheral blood. Receptors originate from a human donor in a cohort sampled during active COVID-19.

The V and J genes are TRBV5-1 and TRBJ1-2; 8 nucleotides line up with TRBD1. The germline V gene has CDR1 SGHRS and CDR2 YFSETQ. With 5 bases clipped from V and 5 bases from J, the junction kept 11 bases outside the gene matches. The CDR3 is made up of 15 amino acids. The CDR3, as DNA: TGCGCCAGCAGATCAGACGGACAGGGACTTTATGGCTACACCTTC. Translated, it gives CASRSDGQGLYGYTF.

The V gene is TRBV6-5, the J gene TRBJ2-4, with 8 bases matching TRBD1. The trim removed 5 bases at V and 1 base at J, leaving 4 bases unmatched. The CDR3 spans 15 residues. CDR1 MNHEY and CDR2 SVGAGI come from the germline V gene. The CDR3 sequence is CASSPGGSAKNIQYF. The CDR3 DNA sequence: TGTGCCAGCAGTCCAGGGGGCAGCGCCAAAAACATTCAGTACTTC.

The rearrangement links TRBV4-1 to TRBJ1-5; D is perhaps TRBD1 (6 bases). The CDR3 loop spans 15 amino acids. The germline V and J ends were trimmed by 0 bases and 3 bases, with 9 bases remaining between them. The germline V gene encodes CDR1 MGHRA and CDR2 YSYEKL. The CDR3 DNA follows: TGCGCCAGCAGCCAAGATCCAGGGGTCAATCAGCCCCAGCATTTT. This gives the protein CASSQDPGVNQPQHF.

The V and J genes are TRBV2 and TRBJ2-4; D remains ambiguous. The ends were cut back, 7 bases at V and 0 bases at J, with 7 bases in the middle. Germline values: CDR1 SNHLY, CDR2 FYNNEI. CDR3 length: 13 residues. The CDR3 nucleotides are TGTGCCAGCACACAGTTAGCCAAAAACATTCAGTACTTC. This encodes CASTQLAKNIQYF.

The chain employs TRBV10-2 and TRBJ1-1, with a weak D call TRBD1 (6 bases). CDR3 length equals 13 residues. Germline V gene data show CDR1 as WSHSY and CDR2 as SAAADI. The V gene lost 3 bases and the J gene lost 5 bases, with 10 bases spanning the gap. The CDR3 DNA reads TGCGCCAGCAGTGACAGGGGACGTACTGAAGCTTTCTTT. It codes for CASSDRGRTEAFF.

The chain joins TRBV12-3 or TRBV12-4 to TRBJ1-5, with D hard to call. The CDR3 sequence is 11 residues long. Trimming cost V 5 bases and J 10 bases, with 9 bases left between them. The CDR3 sequence is CASSRGSPQHF. Here the CDR3 DNA reads TGTGCCAGCAGTAGAGGCTCCCCCCAGCATTTT.

J is TRBJ1-2 and V is TRBV5-4; 8 bases align to TRBD1. The CDR3 is made up of 14 amino acids. J lost 7 bases, V lost 6 bases, and 11 bases had no gene match. Germline-derived CDR1 and CDR2 are SGHNT and YYREEE (reference sequence). The chain's CDR3 is CASIHTDRGAGYTF. DNA of the CDR3: TGTGCCAGCATCCACACCGACAGGGGAGCTGGCTACACCTTC.

The chain couples TRBV5-6 to TRBJ1-1, with 9 positions matching TRBD1. J gave up 7 bases and V 5 bases, and 12 bases lay outside the gene matches. Germline V gives CDR1 SGHDT, CDR2 YYEEEE. This CDR3 is built from 15 residues. CDR3 residues: CASRPKNRGPSEAFF. The CDR3 DNA is TGTGCCAGCAGACCTAAAAACAGGGGGCCGAGTGAAGCTTTCTTT.

This clone was detected many times. The chain recombines TRBV12-3 or TRBV12-4 with TRBJ2-1, with D possibly being TRBD1 (5 bases). The CDR3 is 13 amino acids. The V gene lost 11 bases and the J gene lost 7 bases, with 18 bases spanning the gap. The CDR3 DNA sequence: TGTGCCGGACAAAGGGGTGGTGAAAATGAGCAGTTCTTC. Translated, it gives CAGQRGGENEQFF.

The V call is TRBV7-2, the J call TRBJ1-6; D unclear. There are 14 residues in the CDR3. The germline CDR1 and CDR2 sequences are SGHTA and FQGNSA. The V and J ends lost 0 bases and 10 bases respectively, with 10 bases between them. The CDR3 sequence is CASSLAFSGSPLHF. The CDR3, as DNA: TGTGCCAGCAGCTTAGCTTTCTCGGGATCACCCCTCCACTTT.

The chain carries TRBV5-1 and TRBJ2-3; 10 bases fit TRBD1. The CDR3 spans 16 residues. Losses at the gene ends were 0 bases for V and 1 base for J; bases not matched to a gene: 2. Germline-derived CDR1 and CDR2 are SGHRS and YFSETQ. Here the CDR3 DNA reads TGCGCCAGCAGCTTGGGACAGGGGGCCGGCACAGATACGCAGTATTTT. It is translated as CASSLGQGAGTDTQYF.

The chain recombines TRBV6-5 with TRBJ1-1; 10 bases are shared with TRBD1. The CDR3 has 15 residues. Germline loops: CDR1 MNHEY, CDR2 SVGAGI. The J segment lost 1 base and the V segment lost 5 bases, leaving 4 bases of the junction unmatched. For the CDR3, the DNA is TGTGCCAGCAGTCCGGGACAGGGGAAGAACACTGAAGCTTTCTTT. This encodes CASSPGQGKNTEAFF.

The J gene is TRBJ1-5, the V gene TRBV11-1, with TRBD1 identical over 7 bases. CDR3 length equals 12 residues. V gave up 5 bases and J gave up 9 bases; unmatched junction bases: 4. Germline V gene data show CDR1 as SGHAT and CDR2 as FQDESV (reference sequence). DNA for the CDR3: TGTGCCAGCAGCCTCCAGGGGGGGCCCCAGCATTTT. As protein: CASSLQGGPQHF.

This chain uses TRBV7-6 with TRBJ1-1; D possibly corresponds to TRBD1 (6 bases). CDR3 length: 15 residues. Germline V gene sequence: CDR1 SGHVS, CDR2 FNYEAQ. Trimming stripped 3 bases from V and 4 bases from J, with 15 bases between. Here the CDR3 reads CASSLTGTLGTEAFF. CDR3 nucleotide sequence: TGTGCCAGCAGCTTGACAGGAACCCTGGGCACTGAAGCTTTCTTT.

V usage is TRBV6-5 and J usage is TRBJ1-5; 7 nucleotides align to TRBD1. Trimming at V came to 2 bases and at J to 7 bases, leaving 8 bases not matched to a gene. This CDR3 is 15 amino acids long. Germline values: CDR1 MNHEY, CDR2 SVGAGI. CDR3 loop: CASSYLPQGDQPQHF. CDR3 bases: TGTGCCAGCAGTTACCTACCCCAGGGGGACCAGCCCCAGCATTTT.